Sequencing of this T cell receptor beta chain was carried out in a study of T-cell memory formation after mild COVID-19. The TCR alpha and TCR beta cDNA libraries, bearing sample barcodes and UMIs, were generated by 5'RACE using constant-segment primers. TCRdb used MiXCR to reprocess the 5' RACE reads, holding one entry per CDR3 protein. The data show hundreds of thousands of distinct CDR3 sequences, approximately 13% seen once. The length of the CDR3 is 13 residues. This clonotype was found a few times. This TCR derives from a man younger than 35 who had mild COVID-19 (a few samples of this study predate the infection). Cell type and time point are not known. The V and J genes are TRBV21-1 and TRBJ2-7; the table assigns TRBD1, which was not confirmed against the DNA. TRBV21-1 is shown as a pseudogene. Sequencing was done on a sample of PBMCs or a T cell subset sorted from them (not recorded which). The CDR3 coding sequence is TGTGCCAGCACTCCGGGACAGGGTCACGAGCAGTACGTC. Protein sequence: CASTPGQGHEQYV.